The clone carrying this T cell receptor beta chain was detected a few times. What it binds is unknown. A second PCR of 7 to 11 cycles used a sample-barcoded 5' primer and a J-beta primer mix. TCRdb ran MiXCR on the 5' RACE reads and lists one entry per CDR3 protein. The sample lists around 1,000,000 distinct CDR3 sequences; almost 25% were seen once. V was clipped by 5 bases and J by 0 bases, with 16 bases between them. The CDR3 covers 16 residues. Germline CDR1 is SGHKS and CDR2 is YYEKEE (reference sequence). These data originate in a study of blood T cells in healthy people across ages. Study-wide findings and caveats: The percentage of naive T cells correlated strongly with TCR beta diversity. Because sorting was not performed, PBMCs prevented conclusive naive versus antigen-experienced comparison.

In addition, the sample was reused for a study of T cells of mothers and their children.

The V and J genes are TRBV5-5 and TRBJ2-3, with D uncertain. This receptor was taken from a girl aged 2 to 10 in good health. Sequencing was carried out using blood. The DNA of the CDR3 is TGTGCCAGCAGGCCCCACGGAACAGATAGCACAGATACGCAGTATTTT. It is translated as CASRPHGTDSTDTQYF.